The 5 T cell receptor beta chains below all came from one sample that was sequenced in a study of T cell repertoires in ileal Crohn's disease. Time point indicated: inflamed ileum from the surgical specimen. TCRdb keeps only in-frame clones here, not all; method: immunoSEQ multiplex PCR. The sample holds about 7,800 clones, 85% seen once. Specimen: ileal tissue. These receptor sequences come from an adult with Crohn's disease.

V usage is TRBV19 and J usage is TRBJ2-1, with TRBD1 identical over 9 bases. The CDR3 sequence is 15 residues long. Germline CDR1 LNHDA, CDR2 SQIVND (reference sequence). With V trimmed by 4 bases and J by 4 bases, 5 bases remained unmatched. CDR3 DNA: TGTGCCAGTAGTAGACCGGACAGGGGTTACAATGAGCAGTTCTTC. Protein: CASSRPDRGYNEQFF.

The rearrangement joins TRBV5-1 to TRBJ2-7, with D possibly TRBD1 on 6 matching bases. Per the germline V gene, CDR1 is SGHRS and CDR2 is YFSETQ. The CDR3 contains 14 residues. V was cut by 2 bases and J by 9 bases, with 18 bases left in between. CDR3: CASSLSGTPEGQYF. As DNA, the CDR3 is TGCGCCAGCAGCTTAAGTGGGACACCCGAAGGGCAGTACTTC. Variable domain in full (rest from reference TRBV5-1 and TRBJ2-7): KAGVTQTPRYLIKTRGQQVTLSCSPISGHRSVSWYQQTPGQGLQFLFEYFSETQRNKGNFPGRFSGRQFSNSRSEMNVSTLELGDSALYLCASSLSGTPEGQYFGPGTRLTVT.

The chain combines TRBV5-1 with TRBJ2-1; 10 bases line up with TRBD1. Germline loops: CDR1 SGHRS, CDR2 YFSETQ. This CDR3 has 15 residues. The junction had 10 bases not matched to a gene; V was cut back by 7 bases and J by 6 bases. CDR3 sequence: CASARDRGFGNEQFF. CDR3 sequence (DNA): TGCGCCAGCGCCCGGGACAGGGGTTTTGGCAATGAGCAGTTCTTC. Full variable domain (rest looked up from reference TRBV5-1 and TRBJ2-1): KAGVTQTPRYLIKTRGQQVTLSCSPISGHRSVSWYQQTPGQGLQFLFEYFSETQRNKGNFPGRFSGRQFSNSRSEMNVSTLELGDSALYLCASARDRGFGNEQFFGPGTRLTVL.

V gene TRBV5-5 combines with J gene TRBJ1-1, with D maybe TRBD1 (5 bases). Trimming shortened V by 0 bases and J by 3 bases, and 6 bases separated the two germline ends. Looked up from germline, CDR1 is SGHKS and CDR2 is YYEKEE (reference sequence). This CDR3 comprises 13 residues. In DNA form, the CDR3 reads TGTGCCAGCAGCTTGGCGGGGGACACTGAAGCTTTCTTT. Amino acid sequence: CASSLAGDTEAFF.

V is TRBV7-2 and J is TRBJ1-4, with 8 positions matching TRBD1. The CDR3 extends over 15 amino acids. In germline, CDR1 is SGHTA, CDR2 FQGNSA. J lost 5 bases, V lost 6 bases, and 8 bases had no gene match. The CDR3 bases are TGTGCCAGCAGTCCTCAGGACAGGGTGAATGAAAAACTGTTTTTT. Translated: CASSPQDRVNEKLFF.